Below are 22 T cell receptor beta chains sequenced from a single sample in a study of T cell responses to AZD1222 COVID-19 vaccine. Profiling relied on immunoSEQ multiplex PCR, and the TCRdb table lists in-frame clones only, not all of them. The repertoire holds about 120,000 clones, approximately 90% seen once, with under 4.5% in the top ten. The sample consisted of peripheral blood, taken on day 0 of AZD1222 vaccination. Every receptor here comes from an adult in good health.

This clone occurred once. The chain couples TRBV6-2 or TRBV6-3 to TRBJ1-1; D possibly corresponds to TRBD1 (5 bases). The germline V gene has CDR1 MNHEY and CDR2 SVGEGT. The CDR3 is 14 amino acids. The ends were cut back, 3 bases at V and 4 bases at J, with 12 bases in the middle. In DNA form, the CDR3 reads TGTGCCAGCAGTTATTCGTGGGGGGGCACTGAAGCTTTCTTT. Its protein product is CASSYSWGGTEAFF.

This clone has only one observation. J is TRBJ1-1 and V is TRBV6-5; D gene ambiguous. Germline CDR1 reads MNHEY; CDR2 reads SVGAGI. V was cut by 4 bases and J by 8 bases, with 8 bases left in between. The CDR3 contains 11 residues. The CDR3 here is CASSSPGEAFF. CDR3 bases: TGTGCCAGCAGTTCGCCGGGGGAAGCTTTCTTT.

The chain is built from TRBV7-2 and TRBJ1-2; no firm D call. The CDR3 covers 15 residues. Trimming pared 1 base from V and 5 bases from J, leaving 14 bases between. Per the germline V gene, CDR1 is SGHTA and CDR2 is FQGNSA. CDR3: CASSLGPAPEYGYTF. The CDR3 coding sequence is TGTGCCAGCAGCTTAGGTCCGGCGCCGGAATATGGCTACACCTTC.

V usage is TRBV6-2 or TRBV6-3 and J usage is TRBJ2-1; D might be TRBD1 (5 bases). V was trimmed by 3 bases and J by 2 bases, leaving 8 bases between them. This CDR3 has 14 residues. Germline lookup yields CDR1 MNHEY and CDR2 SVGEGT. For the CDR3, the DNA is TGTGCCAGCAGTTATGAGGACACCTACAATGAGCAGTTCTTC. Translation: CASSYEDTYNEQFF.

The J gene is TRBJ1-1, the V gene TRBV6-5; D uncertain. Between the trimmed V and J ends, which lost 2 bases and 8 bases, there was a span of 6 bases. Germline CDR1 is MNHEY and CDR2 is SVGAGI. The CDR3 loop spans 11 amino acids. The CDR3 spells CASSYMGEAFF. The CDR3 DNA is TGTGCCAGCAGTTACATGGGAGAAGCTTTCTTT.

The V gene is TRBV6-5, the J gene TRBJ2-5, with D hard to call. Germline CDR1 is MNHEY and CDR2 is SVGAGI. V dropped 7 bases and J dropped 5 bases, with 14 bases sitting between them. The CDR3 sequence is 13 residues long. The CDR3 nucleotides read TGTGCCAGCAAGGTATTCGTCCCCGAGACCCAGTACTTC. Its protein is CASKVFVPETQYF.

The gene calls are TRBV19 and TRBJ1-3; D not resolved. The CDR3 spans 14 residues. The V end lost 6 bases, the J end lost 0 bases, and 9 bases lay between the germline ends. CDR1 LNHDA and CDR2 SQIVND come from the germline V gene (reference sequence). The DNA of the CDR3 is TGTGCCAGTAGGGGGAGGCCCTCTGGAAACACCATATATTTT. As protein: CASRGRPSGNTIYF. The variable domain in full, with the rest retrieved from reference TRBV19 and TRBJ1-3, is DGGITQSPKYLFRKEGQNVTLSCEQNLNHDAMYWYRQDPGQGLRLIYYSQIVNDFQKGDIAEGYSVSREKKESFPLTVTSAQKNPTAFYLCASRGRPSGNTIYFGEGSWLTVV.

The gene calls are TRBV9 and TRBJ1-2; possible D gene TRBD1, 6 bases. V was shortened by 3 bases and J by 7 bases, with 16 bases between the two germline ends. CDR1 is SGDLS and CDR2 is YYNGEE in the germline V gene. The CDR3 contains 14 residues. The DNA for the CDR3 is TGTGCCAGCAGCGCCCGTGTGGGGGCGAGTGGCTACACCTTC. Protein product: CASSARVGASGYTF.

The chain has TRBV9 and TRBJ2-1; TRBD2 matches at 7 bases. Trimming removed 6 bases from V and 3 bases from J; junction bases left unmatched: 15. CDR3 length: 17 residues. CDR1 and CDR2 (germline): SGDLS, YYNGEE. The CDR3 is CASTKGPGERGYNEQFF. CDR3 DNA: TGTGCCAGCACCAAAGGCCCGGGAGAGCGGGGCTACAATGAGCAGTTCTTC.

V and J are TRBV13 and TRBJ1-1; D is unclear. The germline V and J ends were trimmed by 5 bases and 5 bases, with 6 bases remaining between them. This CDR3 is 11 amino acids long. Germline V gene data show CDR1 as PRHDT and CDR2 as FYEKMQ (reference sequence). The CDR3 sequence: CASSRGTEAFF. The CDR3 nucleotides are TGTGCCAGCAGCCGCGGGACTGAAGCTTTCTTT.

This chain joins TRBV13 and TRBJ1-5, with D possibly matching TRBD1 (6 bases). V dropped 2 bases and J dropped 6 bases, with 14 bases sitting between them. Germline V gives CDR1 PRHDT, CDR2 FYEKMQ (reference sequence). The CDR3 sequence is 15 residues long. The CDR3 nucleotides are TGTGCCAGCAGCTTACGTCAGGGGCCGGGTCAGCCCCAGCATTTT. Its translation is CASSLRQGPGQPQHF.

This clone has more than one count but fewer than ten. The genes are TRBV11-1 and TRBJ1-4; a possible D gene is TRBD1 (6 bases). This CDR3 spans 15 amino acids. Germline V gene lookup returns CDR1 SGHAT and CDR2 FQDESV (reference sequence). Between the trimmed V and J ends, which lost 4 bases and 10 bases, there was a span of 19 bases. The DNA of the CDR3 is TGTGCCAGCAGCTCCACAGGGACCAAGAGTGGAAAACTGTTTTTT. It yields the protein CASSSTGTKSGKLFF.

This chain links TRBV5-1 with TRBJ2-3; 11 bases are shared with TRBD2. The germline V gene has CDR1 SGHRS and CDR2 YFSETQ. The CDR3 has 17 residues. V lost 4 bases to trimming and J lost 4 bases; unmatched junction nucleotides: 11. The DNA for the CDR3 is TGCGCCAGCAGCAGCGGCTCACTAGCGGGGGCCCCAGATACGCAGTATTTT. This encodes CASSSGSLAGAPDTQYF.

V usage is TRBV2 and J usage is TRBJ2-1; D not resolved. V was pared by 0 bases and J by 4 bases, with 13 bases between. The CDR3 runs to 16 residues. Germline assignment: CDR1 SNHLY and CDR2 FYNNEI. The CDR3 region is CASSEATVNMYNEQFF. Here the CDR3 DNA reads TGTGCCAGCAGTGAAGCGACGGTAAACATGTACAATGAGCAGTTCTTC.

CDR3 in amino acids: CASSLVTGLGGETQYF. CDR3 nucleotides: TGTGCCAGCAGCTTAGTTACTGGACTAGGAGGGGAGACCCAGTACTTC. V gene TRBV7-9 combines with J gene TRBJ2-5; TRBD2 agrees at 7 bases. The CDR3 is 16 residues long. Per the germline V gene, CDR1 is SEHNR and CDR2 is FQNEAQ (reference sequence). V lost 1 base, J lost 5 bases, and 10 bases stayed unmatched.

V usage is TRBV6-5 and J usage is TRBJ2-6; 7 bases are shared with TRBD1. CDR1 and CDR2 (germline): MNHEY, SVGAGI. The ends lost 2 bases at V and 2 bases at J; junction bases unmatched: 3. This CDR3 has 16 amino acids. The CDR3 bases are TGTGCCAGCAGTTACAGGGGGCAGGCTGGGGCCAACGTCCTGACTTTC. This encodes CASSYRGQAGANVLTF.

V is TRBV5-6 and J is TRBJ1-2; D may be TRBD1 (5 bases). This CDR3 comprises 15 residues. V was shortened by 0 bases and J by 4 bases, with 13 bases between the two germline ends. In germline, CDR1 is SGHDT, CDR2 YYEEEE. The CDR3 here is CASSLADGTGYGYTF. The CDR3 nucleotides are TGTGCCAGCAGCTTGGCGGACGGGACTGGCTATGGCTACACCTTC.

The rearrangement joins TRBV10-3 to TRBJ2-2; 7 bases align to TRBD2. CDR1 is ENHRY and CDR2 is SYGVKD in the germline V gene. This CDR3 is 15 amino acids long. V trimming: 6 bases; J trimming: 4 bases; junction bases outside the gene matches: 8. The CDR3 DNA follows: TGTGCCATCAGGGCATCTAGCGGTCCCACCGGGGAGCTGTTTTTT. This translates into CAIRASSGPTGELFF.

The genes are TRBV4-3 and TRBJ1-2, with no clear D. CDR1 LGHNA and CDR2 YSLEER come from the germline V gene. The CDR3 is made up of 13 amino acids. V lost 0 bases and J lost 6, with 8 bases in between. Here the CDR3 reads CASSQDPGDGYTF. In nucleotides, the CDR3 is TGCGCCAGCAGCCAAGATCCCGGGGATGGCTACACCTTC.

The V gene is TRBV7-7, the J gene TRBJ2-5; 12 bases align to TRBD1. The CDR3 sequence is 16 residues long. V trimming: 8 bases; J trimming: 5 bases; junction bases outside the gene matches: 12. Germline V gene data show CDR1 as SSHAT and CDR2 as FNYEAQ (reference sequence). This chain's CDR3 is CASVPGQGASGETQYF. CDR3 DNA sequence: TGTGCCAGCGTACCGGGACAGGGGGCGTCGGGGGAGACCCAGTACTTC.

The rearrangement joins TRBV6-1 to TRBJ1-6, with D possibly TRBD1 on 6 matching bases. Germline V gene lookup returns CDR1 MNHNS and CDR2 SASEGT. V was cut by 4 bases and J by 7 bases, with 20 bases left in between. The CDR3 consists of 17 residues. For the CDR3, the DNA is TGTGCCAGCAGTGTGTCAGTAGGGTGGGACATGAATTCACCCCTCCACTTT. Its translation: CASSVSVGWDMNSPLHF.

The chain employs TRBV21-1 and TRBJ2-3; TRBD1 is the table's D call, not checked against the DNA. TRBV21-1 is recorded as a pseudogene. This CDR3 is 15 amino acids long. CDR3 nucleotides: TGTGCCAGCAACACGGACAGGGTTAATCTAGATACGCAGTATTTT. This translates into CASNTDRVNLDTQYF.